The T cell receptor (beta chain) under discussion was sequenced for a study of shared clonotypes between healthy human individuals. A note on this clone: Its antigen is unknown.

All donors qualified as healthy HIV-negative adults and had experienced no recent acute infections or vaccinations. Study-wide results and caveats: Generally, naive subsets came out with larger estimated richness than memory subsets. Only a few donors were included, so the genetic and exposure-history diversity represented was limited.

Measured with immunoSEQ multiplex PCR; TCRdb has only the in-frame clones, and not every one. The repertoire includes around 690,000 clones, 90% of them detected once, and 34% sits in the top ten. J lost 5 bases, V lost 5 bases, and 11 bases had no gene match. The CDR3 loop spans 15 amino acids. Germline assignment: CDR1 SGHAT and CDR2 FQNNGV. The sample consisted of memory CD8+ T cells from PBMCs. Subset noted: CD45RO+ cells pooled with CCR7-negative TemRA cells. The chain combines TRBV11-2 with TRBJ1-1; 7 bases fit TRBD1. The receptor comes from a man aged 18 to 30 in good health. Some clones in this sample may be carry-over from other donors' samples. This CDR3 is CASSLHAAGGTEAFF. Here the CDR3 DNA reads TGTGCCAGCAGCCTCCATGCTGCAGGGGGAACTGAAGCTTTCTTT.